This is a list of T cell receptor beta chains from one sample in a study of shared clonotypes between healthy human individuals. Measured with immunoSEQ multiplex PCR; TCRdb has only the in-frame clones, and not every one. The repertoire holds about 820,000 clones, with almost 95% as singletons. Source material: naive CD8+ T cells sorted from blood. The receptors shown here come from a man aged 25-45 years in good health. Both conserved end residues are part of each CDR3. A D gene is named only where the DNA matches it firmly. Clone size appears in some rows only: once, few, many, or a class for an expanded clone.

cdr3_nt cdr3_aa j_call v_call clone_size d_call
TGTGCCAGCAGCTCGACTAGCCCGTACGAGCAGTACTTC CASSSTSPYEQYF TRBJ2-7 TRBV5-6 - TRBD2
TGCGCCAGCAGCTTGGTTGGGCAGGAACACTCCTACGAGCAGTACTTC CASSLVGQEHSYEQYF TRBJ2-7 TRBV5-1 few -
TGCAGCGTTGAGACACTTGGCGGGATAAATGAGCAGTTCTTC CSVETLGGINEQFF TRBJ2-1 TRBV29-1 - -
TGTGCCAGCAGCGTAGAACAGGGACCCTTAAACTATGGCTACACCTTC CASSVEQGPLNYGYTF TRBJ1-2 TRBV9 - -
TGTGCCAGCAGGCCACAAATACGGGAGCAGTACTTC CASRPQIREQYF TRBJ2-7 TRBV6-7 - -
TGTGCCAGCAGCTTAGGGCCACGGGATATTGAGACCCAGTACTTC CASSLGPRDIETQYF TRBJ2-5 TRBV7-8 once -
TGTGCCTGGAGCCCGGGACAGGGGGGCTATGGCTACACCTTC CAWSPGQGGYGYTF TRBJ1-2 TRBV30 once TRBD1
TGTGCCAGCAGCTCATGGACAGGGGGTAAGGTCGAGCAGTACTTC CASSSWTGGKVEQYF TRBJ2-7 TRBV11-2 - TRBD1
TGTGCCAGCAGCCAGATTGGTTGGTACCAAGAGACCCAGTACTTC CASSQIGWYQETQYF TRBJ2-5 TRBV14 - -
TGTGCCACCAGCAGGTCGCTAGCGGAGCTCTCCTACAATGAGCAGTTCTTC CATSRSLAELSYNEQFF TRBJ2-1 TRBV15 - TRBD2
TGCGCCAGCAGCTTGGAGGTTCCCACTGCCGGGGAGCTGTTTTTT CASSLEVPTAGELFF TRBJ2-2 TRBV5-1 - -
TGTGCCAGCCGCGGGGAGATTGACAATGAGCAGTTCTTC CASRGEIDNEQFF TRBJ2-1 TRBV13 once -
TGTGCCAGCAGTTTAAAACAGGGAATTCAGCCCCAGCATTTT CASSLKQGIQPQHF TRBJ1-5 TRBV28 - -